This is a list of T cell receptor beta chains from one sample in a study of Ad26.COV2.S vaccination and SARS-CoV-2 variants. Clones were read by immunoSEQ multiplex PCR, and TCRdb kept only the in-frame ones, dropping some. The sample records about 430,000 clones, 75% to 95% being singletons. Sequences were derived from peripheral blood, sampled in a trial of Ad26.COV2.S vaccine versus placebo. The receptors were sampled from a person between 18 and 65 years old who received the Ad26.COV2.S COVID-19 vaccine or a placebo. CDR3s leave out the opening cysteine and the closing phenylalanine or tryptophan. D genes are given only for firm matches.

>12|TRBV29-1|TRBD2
SALASGREDEQF
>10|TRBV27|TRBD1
ASKTGGTPQH
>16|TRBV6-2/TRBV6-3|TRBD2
ASSYWASGRIGSYEQY
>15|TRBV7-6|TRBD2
ASSLVGLAGAGDEQF
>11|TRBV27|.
ASMAGFPYEQY
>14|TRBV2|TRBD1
ASSVGPLRQGWEQY
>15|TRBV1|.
TSSKGTGGSLNQPQH
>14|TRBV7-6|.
ASSLGPGLGTDTQY
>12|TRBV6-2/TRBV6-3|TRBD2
ASSYVLAGVEQY
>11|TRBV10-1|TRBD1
ASSRDSSYEQY
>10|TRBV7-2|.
ASSLGPGELF
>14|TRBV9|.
ASSVVFGNSNQPQH
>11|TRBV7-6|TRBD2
ASSSGLGYEQY
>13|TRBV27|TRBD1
ASRSQQGANTEAF
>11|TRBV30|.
AWSLGGLEKLF
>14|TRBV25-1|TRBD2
ASSELAGEGYNEQF
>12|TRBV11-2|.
ASSLEATAETQY
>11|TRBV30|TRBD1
AWRGTGFTEAF
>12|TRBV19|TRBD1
ASSARQGAPEQY
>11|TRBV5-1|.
ASNLGANTEAF
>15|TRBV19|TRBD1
ASSIEGTGHRQNIQY
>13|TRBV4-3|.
ASSQDLIGLYGYT
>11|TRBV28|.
ASSLAGNYGYT
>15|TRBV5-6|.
ASSPADIPFSYNEQF